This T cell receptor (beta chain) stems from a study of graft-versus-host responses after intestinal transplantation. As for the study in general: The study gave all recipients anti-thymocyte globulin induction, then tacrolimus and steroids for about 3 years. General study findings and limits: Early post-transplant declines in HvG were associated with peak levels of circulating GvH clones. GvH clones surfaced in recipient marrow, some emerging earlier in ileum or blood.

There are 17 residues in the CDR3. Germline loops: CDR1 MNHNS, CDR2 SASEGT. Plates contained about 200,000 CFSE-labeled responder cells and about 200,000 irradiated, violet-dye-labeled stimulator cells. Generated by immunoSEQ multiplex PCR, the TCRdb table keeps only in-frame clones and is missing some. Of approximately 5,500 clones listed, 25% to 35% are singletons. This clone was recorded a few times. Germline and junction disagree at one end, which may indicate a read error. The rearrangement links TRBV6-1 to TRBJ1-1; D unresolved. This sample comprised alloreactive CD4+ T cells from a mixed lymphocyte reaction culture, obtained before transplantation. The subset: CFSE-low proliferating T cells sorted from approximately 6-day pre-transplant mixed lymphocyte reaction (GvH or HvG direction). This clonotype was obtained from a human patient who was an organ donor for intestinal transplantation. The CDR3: CAISDTPETFMNTEAFF. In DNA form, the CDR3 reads TGTGCCATCAGTGATACCCCCGAAACATTCATGAACACTGAAGCTTTCTTT.